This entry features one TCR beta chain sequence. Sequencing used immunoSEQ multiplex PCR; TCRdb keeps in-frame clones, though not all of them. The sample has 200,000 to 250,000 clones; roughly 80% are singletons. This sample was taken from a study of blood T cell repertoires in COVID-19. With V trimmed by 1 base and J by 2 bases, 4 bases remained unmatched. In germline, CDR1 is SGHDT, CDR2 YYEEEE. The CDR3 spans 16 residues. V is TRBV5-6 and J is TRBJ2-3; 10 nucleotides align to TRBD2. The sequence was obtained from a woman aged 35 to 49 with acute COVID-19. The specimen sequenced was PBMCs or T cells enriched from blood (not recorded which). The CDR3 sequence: CASSLTSGDPTDTQYF. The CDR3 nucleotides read TGTGCCAGCAGCTTGACTAGCGGGGACCCCACAGATACGCAGTATTTT.